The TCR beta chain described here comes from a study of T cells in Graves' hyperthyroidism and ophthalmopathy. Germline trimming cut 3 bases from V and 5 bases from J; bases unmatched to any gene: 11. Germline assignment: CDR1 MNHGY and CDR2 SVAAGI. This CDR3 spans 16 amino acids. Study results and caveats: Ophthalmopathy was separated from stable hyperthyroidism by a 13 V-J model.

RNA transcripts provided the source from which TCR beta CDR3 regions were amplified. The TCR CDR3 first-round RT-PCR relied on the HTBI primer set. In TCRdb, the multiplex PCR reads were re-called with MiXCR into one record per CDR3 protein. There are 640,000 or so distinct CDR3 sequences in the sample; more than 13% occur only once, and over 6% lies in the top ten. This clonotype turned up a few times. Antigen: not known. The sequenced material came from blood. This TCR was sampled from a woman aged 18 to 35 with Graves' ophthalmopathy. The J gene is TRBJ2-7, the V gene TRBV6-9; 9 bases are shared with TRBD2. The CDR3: CASSYGFLASGNEQYF. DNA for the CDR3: TGTGCCAGCAGTTACGGCTTTCTTGCTAGCGGGAACGAGCAGTACTTC.